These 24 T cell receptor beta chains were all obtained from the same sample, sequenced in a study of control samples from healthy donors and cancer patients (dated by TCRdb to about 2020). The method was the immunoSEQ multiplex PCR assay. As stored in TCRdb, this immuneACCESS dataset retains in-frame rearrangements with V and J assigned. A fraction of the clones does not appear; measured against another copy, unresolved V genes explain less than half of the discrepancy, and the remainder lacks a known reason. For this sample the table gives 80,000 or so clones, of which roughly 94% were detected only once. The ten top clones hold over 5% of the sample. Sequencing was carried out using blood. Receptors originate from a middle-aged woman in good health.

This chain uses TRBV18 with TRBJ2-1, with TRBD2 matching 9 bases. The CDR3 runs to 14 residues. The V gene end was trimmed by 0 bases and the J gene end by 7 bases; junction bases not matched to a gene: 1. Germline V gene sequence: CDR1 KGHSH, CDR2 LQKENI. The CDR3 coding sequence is TGTGCCAGCTCACCACCGGGACTAGCTAATGAGCAGTTCTTC. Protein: CASSPPGLANEQFF.

The CDR3 region is CASSGPPGLAGGNDYNEQFF. CDR3 nucleotide sequence: TGTGCCAGCAGTGGTCCCCCGGGACTAGCGGGAGGGAATGACTACAATGAGCAGTTCTTC. The genes are TRBV6-4 and TRBJ2-1, with 16 bases fitting TRBD2. Germline V CDR1 and CDR2: MRHNA, SNTAGT. With 4 bases clipped from V and 3 bases from J, the junction kept 12 bases outside the gene matches. This CDR3 region has 20 residues.

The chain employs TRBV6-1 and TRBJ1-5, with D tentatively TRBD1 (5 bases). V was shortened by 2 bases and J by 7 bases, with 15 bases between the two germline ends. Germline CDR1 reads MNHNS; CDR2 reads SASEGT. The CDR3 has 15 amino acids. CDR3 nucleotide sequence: TGTGCCAGCAGTGAACGGGGGGAAGGGTGGCAGCCCCAGCATTTT. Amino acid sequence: CASSERGEGWQPQHF.

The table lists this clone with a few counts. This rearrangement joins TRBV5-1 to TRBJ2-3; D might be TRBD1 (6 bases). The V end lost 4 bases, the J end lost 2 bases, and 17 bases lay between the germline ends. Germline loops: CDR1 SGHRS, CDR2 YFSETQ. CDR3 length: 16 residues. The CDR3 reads CASSPREGTLTDTQYF. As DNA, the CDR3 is TGCGCCAGCAGCCCCAGGGAAGGGACACTCACAGATACGCAGTATTTT.

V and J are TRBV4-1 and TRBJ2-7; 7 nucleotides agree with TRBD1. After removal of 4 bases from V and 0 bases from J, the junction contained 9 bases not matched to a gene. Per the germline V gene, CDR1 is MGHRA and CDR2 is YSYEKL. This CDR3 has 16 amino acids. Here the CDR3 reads CASSRPTGLGSYEQYF. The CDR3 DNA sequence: TGCGCCAGCAGCCGACCGACAGGGTTAGGCTCCTACGAGCAGTACTTC.

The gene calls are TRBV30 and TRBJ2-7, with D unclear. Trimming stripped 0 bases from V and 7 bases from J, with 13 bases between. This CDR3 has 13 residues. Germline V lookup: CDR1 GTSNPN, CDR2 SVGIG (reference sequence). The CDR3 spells CAWSVQASNEQYF. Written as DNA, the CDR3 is TGTGCCTGGAGTGTACAAGCTTCGAATGAGCAGTACTTC.

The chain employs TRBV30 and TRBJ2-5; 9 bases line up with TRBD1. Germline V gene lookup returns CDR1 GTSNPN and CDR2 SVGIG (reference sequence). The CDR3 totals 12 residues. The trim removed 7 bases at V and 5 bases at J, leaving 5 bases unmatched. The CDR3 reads CASRTGEETQYF. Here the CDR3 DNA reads TGTGCCTCCCGGACAGGGGAGGAGACCCAGTACTTC. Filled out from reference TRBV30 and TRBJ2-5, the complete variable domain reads SQTIHQWPATLVQPVGSPLSLECTVEGTSNPNLYWYRQAAGRGLQLLFYSVGIGQISSEVPQNLSASRPQDRQFILSSKKLLLSDSGFYLCASRTGEETQYFGPGTRLLVL.

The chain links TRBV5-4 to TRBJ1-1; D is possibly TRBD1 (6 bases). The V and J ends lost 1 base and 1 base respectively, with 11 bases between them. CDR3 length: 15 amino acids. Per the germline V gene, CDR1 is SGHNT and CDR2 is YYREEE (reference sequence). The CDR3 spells CASSLTGWGNTEAFF. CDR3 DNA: TGTGCCAGCAGCTTGACAGGGTGGGGGAACACTGAAGCTTTCTTT.

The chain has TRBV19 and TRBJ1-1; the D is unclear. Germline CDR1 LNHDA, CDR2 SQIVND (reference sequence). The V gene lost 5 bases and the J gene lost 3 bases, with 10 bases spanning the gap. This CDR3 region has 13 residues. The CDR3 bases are TGTGCCAGTAGTCCGACCCGGGACACTGAAGCTTTCTTT. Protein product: CASSPTRDTEAFF. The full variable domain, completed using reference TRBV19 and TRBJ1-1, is DGGITQSPKYLFRKEGQNVTLSCEQNLNHDAMYWYRQDPGQGLRLIYYSQIVNDFQKGDIAEGYSVSREKKESFPLTVTSAQKNPTAFYLCASSPTRDTEAFFGQGTRLTVV.

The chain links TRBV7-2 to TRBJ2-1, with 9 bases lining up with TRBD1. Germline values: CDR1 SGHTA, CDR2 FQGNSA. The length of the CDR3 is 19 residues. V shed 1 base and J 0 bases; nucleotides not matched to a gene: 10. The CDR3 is CASSLVGTGKGGSYNEQFF. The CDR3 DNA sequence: TGTGCCAGCAGCTTAGTAGGGACAGGGAAAGGTGGCTCCTACAATGAGCAGTTCTTC. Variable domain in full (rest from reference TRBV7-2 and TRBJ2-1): GAGVSQSPSNKVTEKGKDVELRCDPISGHTALYWYRQSLGQGLEFLIYFQGNSAPDKSGLPSDRFSAERTGGSVSTLTIQRTQQEDSAVYLCASSLVGTGKGGSYNEQFFGPGTRLTVL.

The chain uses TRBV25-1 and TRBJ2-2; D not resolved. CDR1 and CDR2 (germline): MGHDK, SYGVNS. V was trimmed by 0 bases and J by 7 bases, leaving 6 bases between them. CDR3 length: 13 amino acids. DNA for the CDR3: TGTGCCAGCAGTGAATATAGAGACGGGGAGCTGTTTTTT. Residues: CASSEYRDGELFF.

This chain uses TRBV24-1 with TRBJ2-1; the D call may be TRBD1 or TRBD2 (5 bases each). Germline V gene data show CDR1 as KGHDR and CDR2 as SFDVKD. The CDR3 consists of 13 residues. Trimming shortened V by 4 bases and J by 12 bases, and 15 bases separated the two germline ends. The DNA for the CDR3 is TGTGCCACCAGTGACCGGGACGTTCCGTGGCAGTTCTTC. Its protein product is CATSDRDVPWQFF.

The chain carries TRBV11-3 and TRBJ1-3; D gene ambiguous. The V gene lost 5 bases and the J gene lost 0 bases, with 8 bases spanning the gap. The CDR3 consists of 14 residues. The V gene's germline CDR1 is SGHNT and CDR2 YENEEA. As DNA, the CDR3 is TGTGCCAGCAGCCCCGGGGACTCTGGAAACACCATATATTTT. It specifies CASSPGDSGNTIYF.

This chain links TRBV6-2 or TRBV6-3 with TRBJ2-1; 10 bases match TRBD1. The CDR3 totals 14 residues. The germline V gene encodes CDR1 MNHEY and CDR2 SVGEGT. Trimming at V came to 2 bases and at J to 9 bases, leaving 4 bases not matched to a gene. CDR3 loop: CASSYRDRGPEQFF. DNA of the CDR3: TGTGCCAGCAGTTACCGGGACAGGGGTCCTGAGCAGTTCTTC.

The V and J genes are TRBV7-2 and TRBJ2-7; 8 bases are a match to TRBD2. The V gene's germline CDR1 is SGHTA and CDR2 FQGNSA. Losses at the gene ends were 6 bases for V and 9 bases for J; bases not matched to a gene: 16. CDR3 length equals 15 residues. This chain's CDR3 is CASRSAGDPWGGQYF. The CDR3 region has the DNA TGTGCCAGCAGATCAGCGGGAGACCCGTGGGGGGGGCAGTACTTC. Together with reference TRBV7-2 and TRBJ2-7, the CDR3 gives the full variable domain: GAGVSQSPSNKVTEKGKDVELRCDPISGHTALYWYRQSLGQGLEFLIYFQGNSAPDKSGLPSDRFSAERTGGSVSTLTIQRTQQEDSAVYLCASRSAGDPWGGQYFGPGTRLTVT.

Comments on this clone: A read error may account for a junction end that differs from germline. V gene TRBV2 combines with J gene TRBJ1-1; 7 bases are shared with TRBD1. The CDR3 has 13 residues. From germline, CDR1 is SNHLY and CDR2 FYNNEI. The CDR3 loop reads CASSEGGGTEAFF. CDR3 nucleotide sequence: TGTGCCAGCAGCGAAGGGGGCGGCACTGAAGCTTTCTTT. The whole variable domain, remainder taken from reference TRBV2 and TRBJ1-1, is EPEVTQTPSHQVTQMGQEVILRCVPISNHLYFYWYRQILGQKVEFLVSFYNNEISEKSEIFDDQFSVERPDGSNFTLKIRSTKLEDSAMYFCASSEGGGTEAFFGQGTRLTVV.

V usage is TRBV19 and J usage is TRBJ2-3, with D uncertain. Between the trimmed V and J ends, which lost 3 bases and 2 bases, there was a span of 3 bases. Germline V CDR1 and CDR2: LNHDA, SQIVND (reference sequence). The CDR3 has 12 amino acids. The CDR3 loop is CASSINTDTQYF. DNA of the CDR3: TGTGCCAGTAGTATTAACACAGATACGCAGTATTTT.

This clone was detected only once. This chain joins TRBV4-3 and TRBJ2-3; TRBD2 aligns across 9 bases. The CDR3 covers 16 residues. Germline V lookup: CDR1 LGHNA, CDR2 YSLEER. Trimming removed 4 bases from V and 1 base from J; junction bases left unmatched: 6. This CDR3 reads CASSPSSGIRTDTQYF. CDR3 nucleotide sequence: TGCGCCAGCAGCCCCTCTAGCGGGATTCGCACAGATACGCAGTATTTT.

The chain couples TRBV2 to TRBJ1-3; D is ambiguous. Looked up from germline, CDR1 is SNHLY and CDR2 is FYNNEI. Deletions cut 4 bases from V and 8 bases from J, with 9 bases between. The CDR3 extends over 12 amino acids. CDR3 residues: CASSGLRDTIYF. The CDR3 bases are TGTGCCAGCAGTGGTCTGCGGGACACCATATATTTT.

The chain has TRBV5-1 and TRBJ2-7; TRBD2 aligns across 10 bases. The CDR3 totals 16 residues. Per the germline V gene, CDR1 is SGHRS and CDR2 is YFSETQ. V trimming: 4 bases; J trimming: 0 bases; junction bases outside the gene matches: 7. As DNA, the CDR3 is TGCGCCAGCAGCCCGCTCCCTAGCGGGAGCTCCTACGAGCAGTACTTC. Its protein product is CASSPLPSGSSYEQYF. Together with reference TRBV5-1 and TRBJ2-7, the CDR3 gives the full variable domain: KAGVTQTPRYLIKTRGQQVTLSCSPISGHRSVSWYQQTPGQGLQFLFEYFSETQRNKGNFPGRFSGRQFSNSRSEMNVSTLELGDSALYLCASSPLPSGSSYEQYFGPGTRLTVT.

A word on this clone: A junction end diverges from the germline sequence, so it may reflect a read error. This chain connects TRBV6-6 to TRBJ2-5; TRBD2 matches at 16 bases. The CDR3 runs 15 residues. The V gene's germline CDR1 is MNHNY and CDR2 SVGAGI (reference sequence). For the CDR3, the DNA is TGTGCCAGCAGTTACTCGGGGACTAGCGGGAGGGCCGCCCACTTC. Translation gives CASSYSGTSGRAAHF.

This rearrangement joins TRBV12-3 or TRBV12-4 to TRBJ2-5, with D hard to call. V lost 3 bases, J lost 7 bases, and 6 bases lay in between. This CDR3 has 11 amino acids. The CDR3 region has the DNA TGTGCCAGCAGTTTCGAGAGGACCCAGTACTTC. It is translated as CASSFERTQYF.

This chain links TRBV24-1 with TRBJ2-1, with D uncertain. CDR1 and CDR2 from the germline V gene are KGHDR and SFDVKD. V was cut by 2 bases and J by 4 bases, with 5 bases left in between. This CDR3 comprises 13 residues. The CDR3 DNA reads TGTGCCACCAGTGATTCGCAGTACAATGAGCAGTTCTTC. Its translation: CATSDSQYNEQFF.

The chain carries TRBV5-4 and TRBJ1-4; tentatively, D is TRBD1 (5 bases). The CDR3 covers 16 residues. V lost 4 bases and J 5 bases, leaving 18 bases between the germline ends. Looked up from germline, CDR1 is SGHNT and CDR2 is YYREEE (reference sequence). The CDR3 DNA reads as TGTGCCAGCAGCCCCCATGTGGGGGATCGGAATGAAAAACTGTTTTTT. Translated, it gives CASSPHVGDRNEKLFF.